These 4 T cell receptor beta chains share one sample of origin, sequenced in a study of blood T cells in healthy people across ages. A sample-barcoded 5' primer and a J-beta primer mix were used in a second PCR of about 7 to 12 cycles. TCRdb re-derived calls from the 5' RACE reads in MiXCR, one entry per CDR3 protein. This table has under 2,000,000 distinct CDR3 sequences, around 50% appearing once. The sequencing input was blood. The origin of the receptors is a woman between 40 and 50 years old in good health.

J is TRBJ2-7 and V is TRBV20-1, with 10 positions matching TRBD1. The V gene's germline CDR1 is DFQATT and CDR2 SNEGSKA (reference sequence). This CDR3 comprises 13 residues. Losses at the gene ends were 4 bases for V and 7 bases for J; bases not matched to a gene: 7. The CDR3 bases are TGCAGTGCTACCCGACAGGGGGCGCAAGAGCAGTACTTC. Protein sequence: CSATRQGAQEQYF.

The chain is built from TRBV7-9 and TRBJ1-2; TRBD1 matches at 9 bases. The CDR3 runs 16 residues. Germline V gene data show CDR1 as SEHNR and CDR2 as FQNEAQ (reference sequence). The V segment lost 3 bases and the J segment 6 bases; nucleotides outside the gene matches: 11. The CDR3 is CASSLATGGFEDGYTF. For the CDR3, the DNA is TGTGCCAGCAGCTTGGCGACAGGGGGGTTCGAGGATGGCTACACCTTC.

This clonotype came up a few times. This chain joins TRBV10-3 and TRBJ1-1, with D possibly TRBD1 on 6 matching bases. Germline loops: CDR1 ENHRY, CDR2 SYGVKD. V was trimmed by 5 bases and J by 6 bases, leaving 16 bases between them. The CDR3 length is 14 residues. CDR3 DNA: TGTGCCATCAGTCCCACAGGGTCCGGCGCTGAAGCTTTCTTT. Translating gives CAISPTGSGAEAFF.

The rearrangement links TRBV29-1 to TRBJ2-1; D not resolved. This CDR3 is built from 16 residues. Germline lookup yields CDR1 SQVTM and CDR2 ANQGSEA. Trimming stripped 1 base from V and 0 bases from J, with 13 bases between. The CDR3 spells CSVEGGLLNSYNEQFF. CDR3 nucleotide sequence: TGCAGCGTTGAAGGGGGTTTGCTAAACTCCTACAATGAGCAGTTCTTC.